These 23 T cell receptor beta chains share one sample of origin, sequenced in a study of Ad26.COV2.S vaccination and SARS-CoV-2 variants. Assay used: immunoSEQ multiplex PCR; TCRdb lists only in-frame clones, some missing. The sample includes about 680,000 clones, roughly 90% seen only once; the top ten take over 1.3%. Treatment here: around 19 received Ad26.COV2.S at low or high dose, single or two shots; about 5 received placebo; per-sample allocation not given. Sampling occurred on day 63 after the first vaccine or placebo injection. The source was peripheral blood, collected in a trial of Ad26.COV2.S vaccine versus placebo. All receptors come from a person between 18 and 65 years old who received the Ad26.COV2.S COVID-19 vaccine or a placebo.

This CDR3 is CAIRRDTGANVLTF. In DNA form, the CDR3 reads TGTGCCATCAGGAGGGATACTGGGGCCAACGTCCTGACTTTC. J is TRBJ2-6 and V is TRBV10-3, with D perhaps TRBD2 (5 bases). This CDR3 has 14 amino acids. Trimming cost V 6 bases and J 2 bases, with 8 bases left between them. Germline V gene lookup returns CDR1 ENHRY and CDR2 SYGVKD.

This clone was counted only a few times. The chain carries TRBV3-1 (or the pseudogene TRBV3-2) and TRBJ2-7; 7 bases match TRBD1. CDR3 size: 15 residues. V gave up 0 bases and J gave up 3 bases; unmatched junction bases: 5. Germline CDR1 LGHDT, CDR2 YNNKEL (reference sequence). CDR3 sequence (DNA): TGTGCCAGCAGCCAAGAGCTGGGACAGTTCTACGAGCAGTACTTC. Translation: CASSQELGQFYEQYF.

The chain combines TRBV21-1 with TRBJ2-1; the DNA was not compared with TRBD1, the D call given in the table. TRBV21-1 is a recognized pseudogene. The CDR3 sequence is 17 residues long. CDR3 sequence reads: CASSKDIEGVAYNEQFF. Written as DNA, the CDR3 is TGTGCCAGCAGCAAAGATATAGAGGGGGTAGCTTACAATGAGCAGTTCTTC.

This chain links TRBV6-2 or TRBV6-3 with TRBJ1-2; 9 bases agree with TRBD1. J was trimmed by 8 bases and V by 6 bases; bases with no gene match: 13. This CDR3 spans 15 amino acids. The germline CDR1 and CDR2 sequences are MNHEY and SVGEGT. In nucleotides, the CDR3 is TGTGCCAGCAGCTCGCTCGGGACAGGGCTAAGGGGCTACACCTTC. Protein product: CASSSLGTGLRGYTF.

This chain uses TRBV7-9 with TRBJ2-3; no firm D call. Germline assignment: CDR1 SEHNR and CDR2 FQNEAQ (reference sequence). This CDR3 contains 15 residues. V was clipped by 5 bases and J by 4 bases, with 16 bases between them. CDR3 DNA sequence: TGTGCCAGCAGCGTCACTACCCTTAATTCAGATACGCAGTATTTT. As protein: CASSVTTLNSDTQYF.

This clone was counted between two and nine times. This chain uses TRBV6-6 with TRBJ2-7; the D gene is possibly TRBD1 (5 bases). The CDR3 runs to 15 residues. Germline CDR1 reads MNHNY; CDR2 reads SVGAGI (reference sequence). Trimming stripped 2 bases from V and 0 bases from J, with 11 bases between. In DNA, the CDR3 is TGTGCCAGCAGTTACGTGTCAGGGCCCTCCTACGAGCAGTACTTC. It specifies CASSYVSGPSYEQYF.

The rearrangement links TRBV15 to TRBJ2-5; unclear D gene. This CDR3 region has 13 residues. From germline, CDR1 is LNHNV and CDR2 YYDKDF (reference sequence). V was cut by 1 base and J by 0 bases, with 3 bases left in between. For the CDR3, the DNA is TGTGCCACCAGCAGAGGGTACCAAGAGACCCAGTACTTC. This gives the protein CATSRGYQETQYF.

The J gene is TRBJ1-1, the V gene TRBV28, with D tentatively TRBD1 (5 bases). Germline CDR1 and CDR2: MDHEN and SYDVKM. V gave up 9 bases and J gave up 3 bases, with 17 bases separating them. This CDR3 has 14 amino acids. CDR3 loop: CASRSPPRDTEAFF. In DNA, the CDR3 is TGTGCCAGTAGATCCCCCCCCAGGGACACTGAAGCTTTCTTT.

This clone was seen more than once but under ten times. The gene calls are TRBV27 and TRBJ1-2; 9 bases align to TRBD1. With 5 bases clipped from V and 8 bases from J, the junction kept 15 bases outside the gene matches. CDR3 length equals 16 residues. In germline, CDR1 is MNHEY, CDR2 SMNVEV (reference sequence). The CDR3 reads CASSPRTGEYYKGYTF. In DNA form, the CDR3 reads TGTGCCAGCAGTCCACGGACAGGGGAATATTATAAGGGCTACACCTTC.

The chain joins TRBV5-5 to TRBJ1-1, with D hard to call. Between the trimmed V and J ends, which lost 2 bases and 0 bases, there was a span of 8 bases. The CDR3 covers 14 residues. In germline, CDR1 is SGHKS, CDR2 YYEKEE (reference sequence). The CDR3: CASSFVGVNTEAFF. The CDR3 region has the DNA TGTGCCAGCAGCTTTGTCGGGGTGAACACTGAAGCTTTCTTT.

The chain links TRBV6-2 or TRBV6-3 to TRBJ2-5; D unclear. In germline, CDR1 is MNHEY, CDR2 SVGEGT. CDR3 length equals 13 residues. Trimming shortened V by 5 bases and J by 7 bases, and 14 bases separated the two germline ends. CDR3 protein: CASSVKVKGTQYF. CDR3 bases: TGTGCCAGCAGTGTTAAGGTTAAGGGGACCCAGTACTTC.

The gene calls are TRBV5-1 and TRBJ2-3; either TRBD1 or TRBD2 may supply D (5 bases each). Germline V CDR1 and CDR2: SGHRS, YFSETQ. The V end lost 5 bases, the J end lost 5 bases, and 21 bases lay between the germline ends. The CDR3 is 16 residues long. Here the CDR3 DNA reads TGCGCCAGCAGTCTGATCACGGGGCCGCAGGGAGATACGCAGTATTTT. Residues: CASSLITGPQGDTQYF.

This clone was counted a few times. The chain couples TRBV2 to TRBJ2-7; D is ambiguous. The CDR3 has 14 amino acids. Germline-derived CDR1 and CDR2 are SNHLY and FYNNEI. Trimming stripped 6 bases from V and 0 bases from J, with 12 bases between. Here the CDR3 DNA reads TGTGCCAGCAGCCCTTGGTCCTCCTCCTACGAGCAGTACTTC. It encodes CASSPWSSSYEQYF.

V gene TRBV5-1 combines with J gene TRBJ2-1; 9 nucleotides agree with TRBD2. The CDR3 contains 16 residues. V lost 6 bases and J lost 0; bases outside the gene matches: 7. The V gene's germline CDR1 is SGHRS and CDR2 YFSETQ. CDR3 bases: TGCGCCAGCACCACCGGTAGCGGGAGCTCCTACAATGAGCAGTTCTTC. Protein: CASTTGSGSSYNEQFF.

In regard to this clone: Other DNA sequences in the sample encode the same CDR3. The V and J genes are TRBV20-1 and TRBJ2-2, with D possibly matching TRBD2 (5 bases). The CDR3 extends over 11 amino acids. CDR1 and CDR2 (germline): DFQATT, SNEGSKA (reference sequence). V was cut by 5 bases and J by 5 bases, with 6 bases left in between. In nucleotides, the CDR3 is TGCAGTGCTCGGGGAACCGGGGAGCTGTTTTTT. Amino acids: CSARGTGELFF.

This chain connects TRBV7-2 to TRBJ1-1; D might be TRBD1 (5 bases). The germline V gene has CDR1 SGHTA and CDR2 FQGNSA. V lost 0 bases, J lost 8 bases, and 16 bases lay in between. The CDR3 loop spans 15 amino acids. CDR3 DNA sequence: TGTGCCAGCAGCTTAGCGGGGGGTGCGGTAATCGAAGCTTTCTTT. It translates to CASSLAGGAVIEAFF.

The chain links TRBV18 to TRBJ1-4, with no clear D. V was trimmed by 3 bases and J by 3 bases, leaving 8 bases between them. The CDR3 contains 14 residues. Germline V gene sequence: CDR1 KGHSH, CDR2 LQKENI. The DNA of the CDR3 is TGTGCCAGCTCACCGGACGGGTCTAATGAAAAACTGTTTTTT. The encoded protein is CASSPDGSNEKLFF.

This CDR3 is CASSLQGEKLFF. In nucleotides, the CDR3 is TGCGCCAGCAGCTTGCAGGGAGAAAAACTGTTTTTT. The V and J genes are TRBV5-1 and TRBJ1-4, with TRBD1 as a possible D gene (5 bases). The CDR3 sequence is 12 residues long. V was cut by 1 base and J by 8 bases, with 6 bases left in between. Germline lookup yields CDR1 SGHRS and CDR2 YFSETQ.

The chain is built from TRBV30 and TRBJ2-1; 12 positions match TRBD2. Germline assignment: CDR1 GTSNPN and CDR2 SVGIG (reference sequence). This CDR3 region has 15 residues. Germline trimming cut 2 bases from V and 5 bases from J; bases unmatched to any gene: 4. The CDR3 protein is CAWSPRTSGNNEQFF. For the CDR3, the DNA is TGTGCCTGGAGTCCCCGGACTAGCGGGAACAATGAGCAGTTCTTC.

The genes are TRBV7-9 and TRBJ2-2, with D unresolved. Germline V gives CDR1 SEHNR, CDR2 FQNEAQ (reference sequence). Trimming left V 1 base short and J 5 bases short, with 11 bases between. CDR3 length: 15 amino acids. The CDR3 nucleotides read TGTGCCAGCAGCTTAGATCTGATAACTACCGGGGAGCTGTTTTTT. As protein: CASSLDLITTGELFF.

The CDR3 bases are TGTGCCTGGACCCCAGCGGCAGAGGACCATGAGCAGTTCTTC. Protein product: CAWTPAAEDHEQFF. V gene TRBV30 combines with J gene TRBJ2-1, with D perhaps TRBD2 (5 bases). Germline-derived CDR1 and CDR2 are GTSNPN and SVGIG (reference sequence). There are 14 residues in the CDR3. The V and J ends lost 4 bases and 8 bases respectively, with 18 bases between them.

This clone was seen just once. The gene calls are TRBV19 and TRBJ2-4; TRBD1 matches 9 bases. The CDR3 consists of 17 residues. Germline V gene lookup returns CDR1 LNHDA and CDR2 SQIVND (reference sequence). The junction had 16 bases not matched to a gene; V was cut back by 5 bases and J by 8 bases. CDR3 loop: CASSPIERTGEGDIQYF. Here the CDR3 DNA reads TGTGCCAGTAGTCCGATCGAAAGGACAGGGGAAGGGGACATTCAGTACTTC.

The chain employs TRBV15 and TRBJ2-3; TRBD2 matches 9 bases. V shed 7 bases and J 3 bases; nucleotides not matched to a gene: 14. Germline CDR1 reads LNHNV; CDR2 reads YYDKDF (reference sequence). This CDR3 has 17 residues. The CDR3, as DNA: TGTGCCACCATTTCCCTTATGGGGAGCGGGAGGACAGATACGCAGTATTTT. This encodes CATISLMGSGRTDTQYF.